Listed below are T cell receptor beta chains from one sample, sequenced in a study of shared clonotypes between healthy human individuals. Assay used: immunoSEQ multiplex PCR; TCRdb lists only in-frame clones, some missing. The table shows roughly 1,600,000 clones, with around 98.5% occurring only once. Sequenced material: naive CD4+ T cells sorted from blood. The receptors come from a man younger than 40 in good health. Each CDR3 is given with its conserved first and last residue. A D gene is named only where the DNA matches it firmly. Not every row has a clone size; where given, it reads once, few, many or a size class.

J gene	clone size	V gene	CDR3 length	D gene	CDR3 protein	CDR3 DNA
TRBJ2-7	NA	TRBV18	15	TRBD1	CASSRGDRPTYEQYF	TGTGCCAGCTCACGAGGGGACAGGCCAACCTACGAGCAGTACTTC
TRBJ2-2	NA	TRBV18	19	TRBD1	CASSYWSLRGRTDTGELFF	TGTGCCAGCTCGTATTGGAGTCTGAGGGGGCGGACGGACACCGGGGAGCTGTTTTTT
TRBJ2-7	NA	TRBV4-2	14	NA	CASSPRTGSYEQYF	TGTGCCAGCAGCCCCAGGACGGGGTCCTACGAGCAGTACTTC
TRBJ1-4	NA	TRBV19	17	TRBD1	CASSIVGIRGPNEKLFF	TGTGCCAGTAGTATAGTAGGGATCAGGGGGCCCAATGAAAAACTGTTTTTT
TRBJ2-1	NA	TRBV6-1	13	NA	CASSEVPRREKFF	TGTGCCAGCAGTGAGGTACCGAGGCGGGAAAAGTTCTTC
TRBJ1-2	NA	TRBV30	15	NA	CAWSVAVGPSYGYTF	TGTGCCTGGAGTGTAGCGGTCGGGCCGTCGTATGGCTACACCTTC
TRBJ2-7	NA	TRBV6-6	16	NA	CASSQQPGPSVYEQYF	TGTGCCAGCAGTCAACAACCGGGACCCTCCGTATACGAGCAGTACTTC
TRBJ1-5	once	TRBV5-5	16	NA	CASSYVGQGSSQPQHF	TGTGCCAGCAGCTATGTCGGACAAGGGTCCAGTCAGCCCCAGCATTTT
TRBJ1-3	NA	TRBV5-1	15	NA	CASSLTSGGLNTIYF	TGCGCCAGCAGCCTCACCTCTGGAGGGCTGAACACCATATATTTT
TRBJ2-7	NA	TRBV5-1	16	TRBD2	CASSPALAGGPREQYF	TGCGCCAGCAGCCCGGCTCTAGCGGGAGGGCCAAGGGAGCAGTACTTC
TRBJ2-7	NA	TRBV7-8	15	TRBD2	CASSPGLAGVYEQYF	TGTGCCAGCAGCCCAGGACTAGCGGGAGTGTACGAGCAGTACTTC
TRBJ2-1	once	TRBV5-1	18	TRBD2	CASSLGPTSVGSYNEQFF	TGCGCCAGCAGCTTGGGTCCGACTAGCGTTGGCTCCTACAATGAGCAGTTCTTC
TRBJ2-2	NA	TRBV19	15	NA	CASIPGSPDTGELFF	TGTGCCAGTATTCCCGGGAGCCCCGACACCGGGGAGCTGTTTTTT
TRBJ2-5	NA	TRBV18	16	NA	CASSPTGQGSSETQYF	TGTGCCAGCTCACCAACTGGCCAGGGGAGTTCTGAGACCCAGTACTTC
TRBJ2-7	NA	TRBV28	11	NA	CASSLYYEQYF	TGTGCCAGCAGTCTGTACTACGAGCAGTACTTC
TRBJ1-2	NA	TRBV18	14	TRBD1	CASSMGGTDYGYTF	TGTGCCAGCTCCATGGGTGGGACAGACTATGGCTACACCTTC
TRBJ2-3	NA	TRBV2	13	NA	CASSLGAGDTQYF	TGTGCCAGCAGTTTAGGGGCTGGAGATACGCAGTATTTT
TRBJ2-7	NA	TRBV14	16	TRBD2	CASSPRGKRASYEQYF	TGTGCCAGCAGCCCGCGGGGGAAGCGGGCTTCCTACGAGCAGTACTTC
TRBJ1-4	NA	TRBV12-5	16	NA	CASGTREAATNEKLFF	TGTGCTAGTGGCACTCGGGAGGCTGCAACTAATGAAAAACTGTTTTTT
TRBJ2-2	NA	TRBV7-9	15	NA	CASSLRDPNTGELFF	TGTGCCAGCAGCCTCCGGGACCCCAACACCGGGGAGCTGTTTTTT
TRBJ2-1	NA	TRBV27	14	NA	CASSSGRASNEQFF	TGTGCCAGCAGTTCGGGACGGGCAAGCAATGAGCAGTTCTTC
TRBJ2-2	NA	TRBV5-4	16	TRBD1	CASTPGQPWNTGELFF	TGTGCCAGCACCCCGGGACAGCCCTGGAACACCGGGGAGCTGTTTTTT
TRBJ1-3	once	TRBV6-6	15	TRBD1	CASSSRTGDLGTIYF	TGTGCCAGCAGTTCCCGGACAGGGGATCTCGGCACCATATATTTT
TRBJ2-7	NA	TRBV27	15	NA	CASSPGGTRHYEQYF	TGTGCCAGCAGTCCAGGGGGGACTAGACACTACGAGCAGTACTTC
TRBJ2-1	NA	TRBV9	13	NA	CASSVGQNNEQFF	TGTGCCAGCAGCGTAGGGCAGAACAATGAGCAGTTCTTC
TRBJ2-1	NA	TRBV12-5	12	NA	CASGPSDNEQFF	TGTGCTAGTGGACCCAGTGACAATGAGCAGTTCTTC
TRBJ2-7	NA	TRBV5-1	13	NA	CASSLIPAGEQYF	TGCGCCAGCAGCTTAATTCCCGCCGGCGAGCAGTACTTC
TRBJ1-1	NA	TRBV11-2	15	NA	CASSLARGVNTEAFF	TGTGCCAGCAGCTTAGCCCGGGGGGTGAACACTGAAGCTTTCTTT
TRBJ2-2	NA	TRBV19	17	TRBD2	CASSPRPAGGYTGELFF	TGTGCCAGTAGTCCCAGGCCAGCGGGAGGGTACACCGGGGAGCTGTTTTTT
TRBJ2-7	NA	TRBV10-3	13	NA	CAIKDWSSYEQYF	TGTGCCATCAAAGACTGGAGCTCCTACGAGCAGTACTTC
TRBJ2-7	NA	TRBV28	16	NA	CASRPTSPLMRNEQYF	TGTGCCAGCAGACCAACATCGCCCCTGATGAGGAACGAGCAGTACTTC
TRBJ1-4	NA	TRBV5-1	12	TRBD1	CASSTGQGKLFF	TGCGCCAGCAGCACGGGACAGGGGAAACTGTTTTTT
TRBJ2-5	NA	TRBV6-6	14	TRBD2	CASRLGGGKETQYF	TGTGCCAGCAGACTTGGGGGGGGAAAAGAGACCCAGTACTTC
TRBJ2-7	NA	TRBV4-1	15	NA	CASSQGEGPLYEQYF	TGCGCCAGCAGCCAAGGCGAGGGTCCGCTCTACGAGCAGTACTTC
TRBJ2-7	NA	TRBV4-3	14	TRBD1	CASSRTTGTYEQYF	TGCGCCAGCAGCCGAACGACAGGGACCTACGAGCAGTACTTC
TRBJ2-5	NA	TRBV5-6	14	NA	CASSLRQVGETQYF	TGTGCCAGCAGCTTGAGACAGGTCGGAGAGACCCAGTACTTC
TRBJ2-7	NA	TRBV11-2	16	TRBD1	CASSVELTGGTYEQYF	TGTGCCAGCAGCGTAGAGCTGACAGGGGGTACCTACGAGCAGTACTTC
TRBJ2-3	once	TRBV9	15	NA	CASSVRWGNTDTQYF	TGTGCCAGCAGCGTCCGGTGGGGGAACACAGATACGCAGTATTTT
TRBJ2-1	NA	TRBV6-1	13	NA	CASSARGNNEQFF	TGTGCCAGCAGTGCGCGGGGAAACAATGAGCAGTTCTTC
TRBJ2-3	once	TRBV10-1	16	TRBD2	CASSDPHSGSTDTQYF	TGCGCCAGCAGTGACCCCCATAGCGGGAGCACAGATACGCAGTATTTT
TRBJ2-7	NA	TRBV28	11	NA	CASGLYYEQYF	TGTGCCAGCGGCCTTTACTACGAGCAGTACTTC
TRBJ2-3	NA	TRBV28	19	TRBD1	CASSLTGTANSRRTDTQYF	TGTGCCAGCAGCCTAACCGGGACAGCGAACTCCCGCCGCACAGATACGCAGTATTTT
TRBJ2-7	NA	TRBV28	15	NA	CASSPDRGDNYEQYF	TGTGCCAGCAGTCCCGATAGAGGGGATAACTACGAGCAGTACTTC
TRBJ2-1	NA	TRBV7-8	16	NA	CASSLESGGSYNEQFF	TGTGCCAGCAGCCTGGAGTCGGGTGGCTCCTACAATGAGCAGTTCTTC
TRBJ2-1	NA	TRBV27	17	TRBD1	CASSPHVSGTDYNEQFF	TGTGCCAGCAGTCCCCACGTCTCCGGGACAGACTACAATGAGCAGTTCTTC
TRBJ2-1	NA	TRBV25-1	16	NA	CASSPTGSLVRNEQFF	TGTGCCAGCAGTCCCACGGGATCTTTGGTGAGGAATGAGCAGTTCTTC
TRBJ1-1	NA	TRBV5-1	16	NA	CASSLAGEGYNTEAFF	TGCGCCAGCAGCTTGGCCGGTGAAGGGTATAACACTGAAGCTTTCTTT
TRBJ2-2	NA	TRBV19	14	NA	CASSFKANTGELFF	TGTGCCAGTAGTTTTAAGGCTAACACCGGGGAGCTGTTTTTT
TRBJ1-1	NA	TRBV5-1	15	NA	CASSRGQIDSTEAFF	TGCGCCAGCAGCCGAGGACAGATCGATTCGACTGAAGCTTTCTTT
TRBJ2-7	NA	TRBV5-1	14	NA	CASSLVGGGYEQYF	TGCGCCAGCAGCTTGGTTGGCGGAGGCTACGAGCAGTACTTC
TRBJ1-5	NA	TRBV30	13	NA	CAWSRDSNQPQHF	TGTGCCTGGAGTCGGGATAGCAATCAGCCCCAGCATTTT
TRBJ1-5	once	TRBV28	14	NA	CASRINSPNQPQHF	TGTGCCAGCAGGATAAACAGCCCCAATCAGCCCCAGCATTTT
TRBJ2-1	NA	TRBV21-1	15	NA	CASSNSGRWYNEQFF	TGTGCCAGCAGCAATAGCGGGCGCTGGTACAATGAGCAGTTCTTC
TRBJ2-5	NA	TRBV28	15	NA	CASSLSQVSEETQYF	TGTGCCAGCAGTTTAAGTCAGGTTAGCGAAGAGACCCAGTACTTC
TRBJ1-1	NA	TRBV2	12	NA	CASHVMNTEAFF	TGTGCCAGCCACGTTATGAACACTGAAGCTTTCTTT
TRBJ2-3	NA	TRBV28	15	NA	CASSLWVAGTDTQYF	TGTGCCAGCAGTCTTTGGGTAGCGGGCACAGATACGCAGTATTTT
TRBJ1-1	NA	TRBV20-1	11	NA	CSALKGTEAFF	TGCAGTGCCTTAAAGGGCACTGAAGCTTTCTTT
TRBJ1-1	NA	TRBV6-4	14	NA	CASSDSVRRQRAFF	TGTGCCAGCAGTGACTCTGTTCGGCGTCAACGAGCTTTCTTT
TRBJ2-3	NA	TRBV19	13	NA	CASRLVSTDTQYF	TGTGCCAGTAGACTAGTCAGCACAGATACGCAGTATTTT
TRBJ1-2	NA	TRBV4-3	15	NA	CASSQDPATNYGYTF	TGCGCCAGCAGCCAAGATCCGGCGACTAACTATGGCTACACCTTC